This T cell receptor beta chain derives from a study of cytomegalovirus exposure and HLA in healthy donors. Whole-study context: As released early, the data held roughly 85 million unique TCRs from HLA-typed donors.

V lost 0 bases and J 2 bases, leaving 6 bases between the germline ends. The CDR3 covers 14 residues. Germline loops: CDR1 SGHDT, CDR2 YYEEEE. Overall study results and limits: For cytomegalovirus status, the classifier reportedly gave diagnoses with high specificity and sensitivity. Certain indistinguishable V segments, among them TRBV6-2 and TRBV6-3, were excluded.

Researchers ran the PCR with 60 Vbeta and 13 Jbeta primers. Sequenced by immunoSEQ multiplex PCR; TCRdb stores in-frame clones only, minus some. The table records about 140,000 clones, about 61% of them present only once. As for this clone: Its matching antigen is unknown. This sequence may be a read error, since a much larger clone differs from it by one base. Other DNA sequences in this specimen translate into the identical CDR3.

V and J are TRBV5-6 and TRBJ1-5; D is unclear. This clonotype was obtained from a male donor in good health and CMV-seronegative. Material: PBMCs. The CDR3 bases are TGTGCCAGCAGCTTGGGCGGGGGCAATCAGCCCCAGCATTTT. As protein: CASSLGGGNQPQHF.